The 24 T cell receptor beta chains listed next were all sequenced from one sample in a study of control samples from healthy donors and cancer patients. Assay: immunoSEQ multiplex PCR; the TCRdb copy retains only in-frame clones and omits some. The data show roughly 170,000 clones, roughly 92% seen once. The source material was blood. Every receptor here comes from a young woman in good health.

The chain combines TRBV28 with TRBJ1-2; 10 bases line up with TRBD1. V shed 6 bases, J shed 5 bases, and the junction held 6 bases outside the gene matches. The CDR3 sequence is 14 residues long. Germline V gives CDR1 MDHEN, CDR2 SYDVKM. As DNA, the CDR3 is TGTGCCAGCAGAGCGACAGGGGGCGGGTATGGCTACACCTTC. It yields the protein CASRATGGGYGYTF.

The chain has TRBV6-5 and TRBJ2-5, with 7 bases aligning to TRBD2. J lost 7 bases, V lost 7 bases, and 6 bases had no gene match. The CDR3 is 12 residues long. Germline values: CDR1 MNHEY, CDR2 SVGAGI. This chain's CDR3 is CASTEGGGTQYF. CDR3 DNA sequence: TGTGCCAGCACCGAAGGCGGGGGGACCCAGTACTTC.

The chain employs TRBV2 and TRBJ1-2; possible D gene TRBD1, 6 bases. CDR1 is SNHLY, CDR2 FYNNEI, per germline. There are 13 residues in the CDR3. V was pared by 5 bases and J by 5 bases, with 12 bases between. The CDR3 nucleotides are TGTGCCAGCAGTCCCGGGACAACTTATGGCTACACCTTC. It yields the protein CASSPGTTYGYTF.

V gene TRBV15 combines with J gene TRBJ1-5; weak D call: TRBD1 (6 bases). V was pared by 3 bases and J by 6 bases, with 18 bases between. Germline CDR1 reads LNHNV; CDR2 reads YYDKDF (reference sequence). CDR3 length: 16 residues. DNA of the CDR3: TGTGCCACCAGCAGCGCTGACAGGCCCCCGGGTCAGCCCCAGCATTTT. Its protein is CATSSADRPPGQPQHF.

This chain links TRBV20-1 with TRBJ2-2; a weak D match, TRBD1 (6 bases). V dropped 3 bases and J dropped 2 bases, with 13 bases sitting between them. Germline V gives CDR1 DFQATT, CDR2 SNEGSKA (reference sequence). The CDR3 spans 15 residues. CDR3 residues: CSASTRDINTGELFF. In DNA form, the CDR3 reads TGCAGTGCTAGTACCAGGGACATCAACACCGGGGAGCTGTTTTTT.

This sequence joins TRBV5-1 and TRBJ2-3, with a weak D call TRBD1 (5 bases). The CDR3 consists of 15 residues. V was cut by 0 bases and J by 2 bases, with 10 bases left in between. Per the germline V gene, CDR1 is SGHRS and CDR2 is YFSETQ. The CDR3 sequence is CASSLVQATTDTQYF. The CDR3 DNA is TGCGCCAGCAGCTTGGTACAGGCGACCACAGATACGCAGTATTTT.

The V and J genes are TRBV7-6 and TRBJ1-5; a possible D gene is TRBD1 (6 bases). This CDR3 comprises 14 residues. The germline V gene has CDR1 SGHVS and CDR2 FNYEAQ. The V end lost 1 base, the J end lost 4 bases, and 8 bases lay between the germline ends. The CDR3 sequence is CASSLGGANQPQHF. CDR3 sequence (DNA): TGTGCCAGCAGCTTAGGGGGGGCAAATCAGCCCCAGCATTTT.

The chain couples TRBV7-8 to TRBJ2-2; D is unclear. The CDR3 consists of 13 residues. Trimming left V 4 bases short and J 5 bases short, with 8 bases between. Germline V gene lookup returns CDR1 SGHVS and CDR2 FQNEAQ. CDR3 sequence: CASSWGWTGELFF. Here the CDR3 DNA reads TGTGCCAGCAGCTGGGGTTGGACCGGGGAGCTGTTTTTT.

J is TRBJ2-7 and V is TRBV29-1; TRBD1 matches 8 bases. CDR3 length: 14 amino acids. V lost 1 base and J lost 1; bases outside the gene matches: 3. Germline loops: CDR1 SQVTM, CDR2 ANQGSEA. The CDR3 here is CSVEGTGISYEQYF. CDR3 nucleotides: TGCAGCGTTGAAGGGACAGGGATATCCTACGAGCAGTACTTC.

V usage is TRBV12-1 and J usage is TRBJ1-5; the table's D call TRBD1 went unverified against the DNA. TRBV12-1 is flagged as a pseudogene. The CDR3 is 23 amino acids. For the CDR3, the DNA is TGTGCCAGCAGCTTTGCGGGGGACAGGGTAATAAAGGGGTCGTTAAATAGCAATCAGCCCCAGCATTTT. Translated: CASSFAGDRVIKGSLNSNQPQHF.

This chain connects TRBV7-2 to TRBJ2-1, with D perhaps TRBD2 (6 bases). Trimming took off 2 bases at V and 6 bases at J, with 11 bases between the two ends. Germline CDR1 SGHTA, CDR2 FQGNSA. The CDR3 runs 14 residues. The chain's CDR3 is CASSLIGSTNEQFF. In DNA form, the CDR3 reads TGTGCCAGCAGCTTAATCGGGAGTACCAATGAGCAGTTCTTC.

This chain connects TRBV28 to TRBJ2-7; a possible D gene is TRBD2 (6 bases). Germline V gene lookup returns CDR1 MDHEN and CDR2 SYDVKM. The CDR3 totals 15 residues. V was clipped by 5 bases and J by 6 bases, with 20 bases between them. The CDR3 coding sequence is TGTGCCAGCAGTCGAAAAGGGACTTCCCTTCTCGAGCAGTACTTC. This encodes CASSRKGTSLLEQYF.

This chain joins TRBV6-5 and TRBJ1-5; a possible D gene is TRBD1 (5 bases). The CDR3 spans 13 residues. Trimming took 7 bases from V and 4 from J, leaving 11 bases between them. Germline V gene sequence: CDR1 MNHEY, CDR2 SVGAGI. The CDR3 region is CASTGGPNQPQHF. The CDR3 DNA follows: TGTGCCAGCACCGGGGGACCTAATCAGCCCCAGCATTTT.

This clone was observed a few times. J is TRBJ1-1 and V is TRBV7-9; D might be TRBD1 (5 bases). Germline V lookup: CDR1 SEHNR, CDR2 FQNEAQ (reference sequence). The V gene lost 0 bases and the J gene lost 4 bases, with 12 bases spanning the gap. The CDR3 contains 15 residues. The DNA of the CDR3 is TGTGCCAGCAGCTTAGCGTTCGGGGCCAGCACTGAAGCTTTCTTT. This gives the protein CASSLAFGASTEAFF.

The chain has TRBV28 and TRBJ2-3, with 8 bases lining up with TRBD2. In germline, CDR1 is MDHEN, CDR2 SYDVKM. This CDR3 has 16 amino acids. V trimming: 4 bases; J trimming: 2 bases; junction bases outside the gene matches: 8. CDR3 sequence reads: CASSSTDGLATDTQYF. CDR3 nucleotide sequence: TGTGCCAGCAGTTCTACTGACGGACTAGCCACAGATACGCAGTATTTT.

This clone was picked up one time. The chain combines TRBV3-1 (or the pseudogene TRBV3-2) with TRBJ2-3; perhaps D is TRBD1 or TRBD2 (5 bases each). Germline V lookup: CDR1 LGHDT, CDR2 YNNKEL (reference sequence). The CDR3 contains 18 residues. The germline V and J ends were trimmed by 0 bases and 0 bases, with 16 bases remaining between them. In DNA, the CDR3 is TGTGCCAGCAGCCAAGATTTACCGGGGCACACTAGCACAGATACGCAGTATTTT. It codes for CASSQDLPGHTSTDTQYF.

The CDR3 loop reads CASTDQRAGELFF. The CDR3 nucleotides read TGTGCCAGCACGGACCAAAGGGCCGGGGAGCTGTTTTTT. The rearrangement joins TRBV25-1 to TRBJ2-2, with D unresolved. The CDR3 length is 13 residues. The V end was cut by 7 bases, the J end by 6 bases, with 12 bases between. From germline, CDR1 is MGHDK and CDR2 SYGVNS. Combining the CDR3 with reference TRBV25-1 and TRBJ2-2 gives the whole variable domain EADIYQTPRYLVIGTGKKITLECSQTMGHDKMYWYQQDPGMELHLIHYSYGVNSTEKGDLSSESTVSRIRTEHFPLTLESARPSHTSQYLCASTDQRAGELFFGEGSRLTVL.

This chain joins TRBV7-9 and TRBJ2-1; D gene ambiguous. The CDR3 is 13 residues long. The V gene's germline CDR1 is SEHNR and CDR2 FQNEAQ (reference sequence). Trimming took 1 base from V and 6 from J, leaving 7 bases between them. The CDR3 is CASSLDGPNEQFF. The CDR3, as DNA: TGTGCCAGCAGCTTAGATGGCCCCAATGAGCAGTTCTTC.

V and J are TRBV7-9 and TRBJ2-1; D remains ambiguous. V dropped 1 base and J dropped 10 bases, with 8 bases sitting between them. This CDR3 is built from 12 residues. Germline CDR1 and CDR2: SEHNR and FQNEAQ (reference sequence). The CDR3 bases are TGTGCCAGCAGCTTAGTTACGGAAGAGCAGTTCTTC. This encodes CASSLVTEEQFF.

The chain has TRBV28 and TRBJ2-7, with 8 bases lining up with TRBD2. In germline, CDR1 is MDHEN, CDR2 SYDVKM. The CDR3 runs 16 residues. V gave up 6 bases and J gave up 7 bases; unmatched junction bases: 17. The CDR3 bases are TGTGCCAGCAGAGACTTAGCGGGACCCTCTCTGGGGGAGCAGTACTTC. As protein: CASRDLAGPSLGEQYF.

This clone was recorded once. The sample holds other DNA sequences that translate to the same CDR3. The chain has TRBV28 and TRBJ2-3; no definite D call. Per the germline V gene, CDR1 is MDHEN and CDR2 is SYDVKM. The CDR3 is 12 amino acids. Trimming left V 2 bases short and J 0 bases short, with 0 bases between. CDR3 sequence reads: CASSLSTDTQYF. The CDR3 DNA reads TGTGCCAGCAGTTTAAGCACAGATACGCAGTATTTT.

The chain uses TRBV18 and TRBJ2-7; TRBD1 agrees at 9 bases. The CDR3 has 14 residues. Germline V gene sequence: CDR1 KGHSH, CDR2 LQKENI. Losses at the gene ends were 2 bases for V and 6 bases for J; bases not matched to a gene: 5. In DNA form, the CDR3 reads TGTGCCAGCTCACCAGGGACAGGGCGCGCCGAGCAGTACTTC. Its translation: CASSPGTGRAEQYF.

The rearrangement uses TRBV27 and TRBJ1-2; D is unclear. This CDR3 has 15 residues. Trimming stripped 5 bases from V and 8 bases from J, with 21 bases between. The germline CDR1 and CDR2 sequences are MNHEY and SMNVEV (reference sequence). CDR3: CASSLSSYISEGYTF. The CDR3 DNA is TGTGCCAGCAGTCTCTCATCGTACATCTCGGAGGGCTACACCTTC.

This sequence joins TRBV11-2 and TRBJ1-4; 9 nucleotides align to TRBD1. Germline V CDR1 and CDR2: SGHAT, FQNNGV. This CDR3 comprises 15 residues. Trimming removed 4 bases from V and 7 bases from J; junction bases left unmatched: 7. For the CDR3, the DNA is TGTGCCAGCAGCTCCATGGGACAGGGTGGTGAAAAACTGTTTTTT. It specifies CASSSMGQGGEKLFF.